The 25 T cell receptor beta chains below come from one sample, sequenced in a study of blood T cell repertoires in COVID-19. The repertoire was sequenced with immunoSEQ multiplex PCR; TCRdb's copy has only in-frame clones and lacks some. The sample lists around 130,000 clones, approximately 83% occurring once. Source material: peripheral blood. These receptors were obtained from a woman between 45 and 65 years old who had recovered from COVID-19.

This clone was recorded once. For the CDR3, the DNA is TGCGCCAGCAGCTTGGGCGCGACTAGCGGGGGGACCGGGGAGCTGTTTTTT. As protein: CASSLGATSGGTGELFF. The chain employs TRBV5-1 and TRBJ2-2; 13 bases agree with TRBD2. There are 17 residues in the CDR3. CDR1 SGHRS and CDR2 YFSETQ come from the germline V gene. V lost 0 bases to trimming and J lost 5 bases; unmatched junction nucleotides: 4.

This chain connects TRBV30 to TRBJ1-1; unclear D gene. V lost 0 bases, J lost 4 bases, and 9 bases lay in between. Germline lookup yields CDR1 GTSNPN and CDR2 SVGIG (reference sequence). CDR3 length: 13 amino acids. As DNA, the CDR3 is TGTGCCTGGAGTGTTGGTTGGCTCACTGAAGCTTTCTTT. It encodes CAWSVGWLTEAFF.

V usage is TRBV27 and J usage is TRBJ2-7; D unresolved. CDR1 is MNHEY, CDR2 SMNVEV, per germline (reference sequence). The CDR3 extends over 15 amino acids. V lost 4 bases and J 3 bases, leaving 16 bases between the germline ends. The CDR3 spells CASSSQASYYYEQYF. Written as DNA, the CDR3 is TGTGCCAGCAGTTCCCAGGCGAGCTATTACTACGAGCAGTACTTC.

Points on this clone: The junction does not match germline at one end; this may be a read error. The chain couples TRBV2 to TRBJ2-1; the D gene is possibly TRBD2 (6 bases). Germline V gene data show CDR1 as SNHLY and CDR2 as FYNNEI. The CDR3 loop spans 15 amino acids. CDR3 DNA: TGTGCCAGCAGGGAAGGCCCGGGACTTTACAATGAGCAGTTCTTC. Its protein product is CASREGPGLYNEQFF.

This chain joins TRBV3-1 (or the pseudogene TRBV3-2) and TRBJ2-5; 12 bases agree with TRBD2. This CDR3 is 18 amino acids long. The germline V gene encodes CDR1 LGHDT and CDR2 YNNKEL (reference sequence). The junction had 11 bases not matched to a gene; V was cut back by 1 base and J by 5 bases. CDR3 nucleotides: TGTGCCAGCAGCCAAGGCCAGACTAGCGGGAGCCTGACGGAGACCCAGTACTTC. The encoded protein is CASSQGQTSGSLTETQYF.

The chain uses TRBV20-1 and TRBJ2-3; maybe TRBD2 (6 bases). The CDR3 runs to 12 residues. The ends were cut back, 3 bases at V and 6 bases at J, with 10 bases in the middle. Germline V gene data show CDR1 as DFQATT and CDR2 as SNEGSKA (reference sequence). CDR3 DNA: TGCAGTGCTAGTAGGGACTTGGATACGCAGTATTTT. Protein: CSASRDLDTQYF.

The chain links TRBV7-6 to TRBJ2-2; D might be TRBD2 (6 bases). Trimming shortened V by 3 bases and J by 0 bases, and 8 bases separated the two germline ends. CDR3 size: 15 residues. CDR1 is SGHVS and CDR2 is FNYEAQ in the germline V gene. The CDR3 bases are TGTGCCAGCAGCTTCCCTAGCGCGAACACCGGGGAGCTGTTTTTT. Encoded protein: CASSFPSANTGELFF.

J is TRBJ2-4 and V is TRBV28, with 12 bases aligning to TRBD2. With 1 base clipped from V and 10 bases from J, the junction kept 2 bases outside the gene matches. The CDR3 runs 14 residues. Germline V CDR1 and CDR2: MDHEN, SYDVKM. The CDR3 DNA follows: TGTGCCAGCAGTTTATACGGACTAGCGGGGATTCAGTACTTC. It is translated as CASSLYGLAGIQYF.

The chain employs TRBV25-1 and TRBJ2-5; no clear D. The CDR3 is 11 residues long. Germline V gene sequence: CDR1 MGHDK, CDR2 SYGVNS. Trimming shortened V by 3 bases and J by 5 bases, and 4 bases separated the two germline ends. CDR3 nucleotide sequence: TGTGCCAGCAGTGACGTCGAGACCCAGTACTTC. It yields the protein CASSDVETQYF.

V gene TRBV2 combines with J gene TRBJ1-5, with D hard to call. Per germline, CDR1 SNHLY and CDR2 FYNNEI. V lost 4 bases to trimming and J lost 4 bases, with 11 bases between them. The CDR3 has 14 amino acids. The CDR3 sequence is CASSGLDSNQPQHF. CDR3 nucleotides: TGTGCCAGCAGTGGCCTTGACTCTAATCAGCCCCAGCATTTT.

This clone was recorded only once. This CDR3 reads CASGRGGGTGELFF. The CDR3 DNA reads TGTGCCAGCGGACGCGGGGGTGGCACCGGGGAGCTGTTTTTT. The chain joins TRBV3-1 (or the pseudogene TRBV3-2) to TRBJ2-2; TRBD2 agrees at 7 bases. With V trimmed by 8 bases and J by 4 bases, 7 bases remained unmatched. The V gene's germline CDR1 is LGHDT and CDR2 YNNKEL (reference sequence). The CDR3 extends over 14 amino acids.

This sequence joins TRBV7-9 and TRBJ2-6, with a weak D call TRBD1 (7 bases). Germline loops: CDR1 SEHNR, CDR2 FQNEAQ (reference sequence). This CDR3 is 18 amino acids long. With 1 base removed from V and 0 bases from J, the gap between germline ends came to 13 bases. CDR3 in amino acids: CASSLGAGGHSGANVLTF. CDR3 DNA: TGTGCCAGCAGCTTAGGGGCAGGGGGGCACTCTGGGGCCAACGTCCTGACTTTC.

The chain employs TRBV5-4 and TRBJ2-3, with D uncertain. The ends were cut back, 4 bases at V and 3 bases at J, with 9 bases in the middle. This CDR3 region has 13 residues. Germline V CDR1 and CDR2: SGHNT, YYREEE (reference sequence). The CDR3 here is CASSNLLTDTQYF. As DNA, the CDR3 is TGTGCCAGCAGCAACCTTCTAACAGATACGCAGTATTTT.

This chain links TRBV30 with TRBJ2-5, with 9 bases that match TRBD2. Trimming removed 3 bases from V and 2 bases from J; junction bases left unmatched: 4. There are 14 residues in the CDR3. From germline, CDR1 is GTSNPN and CDR2 SVGIG (reference sequence). In DNA, the CDR3 is TGTGCCTGGAGAAGACTAGCGGTGCAAGAGACCCAGTACTTC. Its protein is CAWRRLAVQETQYF.

This rearrangement joins TRBV6-6 to TRBJ2-1, with unresolved D. V was trimmed by 2 bases and J by 7 bases, leaving 15 bases between them. The length of the CDR3 is 15 residues. CDR1 is MNHNY and CDR2 is SVGAGI in the germline V gene (reference sequence). CDR3 in DNA: TGTGCCAGCAGTTACAGCCCTCGGTTCCCGAATGAGCAGTTCTTC. It specifies CASSYSPRFPNEQFF.

This chain connects TRBV9 to TRBJ2-3; 8 bases are shared with TRBD2. From germline, CDR1 is SGDLS and CDR2 YYNGEE. The V and J ends lost 2 bases and 1 base, in that order; junction bases with no gene match: 6. The CDR3 runs to 16 residues. This CDR3 is CASSVHRGGRTDTQYF. CDR3 DNA: TGTGCCAGCAGCGTTCATCGGGGGGGCCGCACAGATACGCAGTATTTT.

The V and J genes are TRBV18 and TRBJ2-5; D may be TRBD2 (6 bases). Trimming pared 2 bases from V and 4 bases from J, leaving 14 bases between. The CDR3 is 15 residues long. Germline V gives CDR1 KGHSH, CDR2 LQKENI. CDR3 nucleotides: TGTGCCAGCTCACCAGTAGACGTAGCGGCAGAGACCCAGTACTTC. This translates into CASSPVDVAAETQYF.

This clone was seen only once. A junction boundary mismatches the germline segment, possibly from a read error. The chain employs TRBV29-1 and TRBJ1-6; D may be TRBD1 (6 bases). This CDR3 spans 15 amino acids. Germline V gene sequence: CDR1 SQVTM, CDR2 ANQGSEA. CDR3 sequence: CSARQENSNNSPLHF. The CDR3, as DNA: TGCAGCGCCCGACAGGAAAACTCCAATAATTCACCCCTCCACTTT.

This clone appeared a few times. V is TRBV28 and J is TRBJ2-1, with D possibly matching TRBD2 (5 bases). In germline, CDR1 is MDHEN, CDR2 SYDVKM. The CDR3 extends over 15 amino acids. The ends were cut back, 1 base at V and 5 bases at J, with 12 bases in the middle. The CDR3 DNA follows: TGTGCCAGCAGTTTATTTTCGTCCGGGGACAATGAGCAGTTCTTC. It translates to CASSLFSSGDNEQFF.

The chain joins TRBV21-1 to TRBJ1-1; the D call TRBD1 from the table was never checked on the DNA. TRBV21-1 is given as a pseudogene. CDR3 length equals 12 residues. The CDR3 protein is CASSTQGGEAFF. CDR3 bases: TGTGCCAGCAGCACTCAGGGCGGTGAAGCTTTCTTT.

The chain is built from TRBV5-1 and TRBJ2-1, with D maybe TRBD2 (7 bases). This CDR3 region has 14 residues. CDR1 is SGHRS and CDR2 is YFSETQ in the germline V gene. Trimming left V 4 bases short and J 5 bases short, with 13 bases between. The CDR3 nucleotides are TGCGCCAGCAGCACCGGGGGGCTTGACAATGAGCAGTTCTTC. Its translation is CASSTGGLDNEQFF.

The rearrangement joins TRBV19 to TRBJ1-1; D perhaps matches TRBD1 (6 bases). The CDR3 sequence is 14 residues long. V shed 4 bases and J shed 7 bases, with 16 bases lying between them. The V gene's germline CDR1 is LNHDA and CDR2 SQIVND (reference sequence). CDR3 sequence reads: CASSKTWTAVEAFF. The CDR3 DNA reads TGTGCCAGTAGTAAAACTTGGACAGCAGTTGAAGCTTTCTTT.

V usage is TRBV30 and J usage is TRBJ1-2; no clear D. Germline V lookup: CDR1 GTSNPN, CDR2 SVGIG (reference sequence). V was cut by 2 bases and J by 4 bases, with 8 bases left in between. This CDR3 is 12 amino acids long. CDR3 bases: TGTGCCTGGAGTACCCAGTCCTATGGCTACACCTTC. Its protein is CAWSTQSYGYTF.

The V and J genes are TRBV18 and TRBJ2-1; D unclear. The V gene's germline CDR1 is KGHSH and CDR2 LQKENI. Between the trimmed V and J ends, which lost 3 bases and 0 bases, there was a span of 18 bases. The CDR3 contains 18 residues. The CDR3 DNA reads TGTGCCAGCTCACCTAGACTTGGCGGTTTACTCTCCTACAATGAGCAGTTCTTC. Protein product: CASSPRLGGLLSYNEQFF.

The chain recombines TRBV5-1 with TRBJ2-5; a possible D gene is TRBD1 (5 bases). The V and J ends lost 0 bases and 4 bases respectively, with 10 bases between them. Looked up from germline, CDR1 is SGHRS and CDR2 is YFSETQ. There are 14 residues in the CDR3. The CDR3 protein is CASSLAGQGETQYF. The DNA of the CDR3 is TGCGCCAGCAGCTTGGCCGGCCAGGGAGAGACCCAGTACTTC.